The rows below give T cell receptor beta chains drawn from one sample of a study of cytomegalovirus exposure and HLA in healthy donors. TCRdb's copy holds only in-frame clones and misses some; the assay was immunoSEQ multiplex PCR. The sample holds 120,000 to 150,000 clones, roughly 82% seen once. Sequencing was carried out using PBMCs. The receptor set was obtained from a young man in good health and CMV-seropositive. CDR3s include the opening cysteine and the closing phenylalanine or tryptophan. The D gene is left open where the match is weak. Not every row has a clone size; where given, it reads once, few, many or a size class.

clone size: -
J gene: TRBJ1-1
V gene: TRBV28
D gene: TRBD1
CDR3 DNA: TGTGCCAGCACCACCTCCGGGACAGGGGGAGGGAAGGCTTTCTTT
CDR3 protein: CASTTSGTGGGKAFF

clone size: -
J gene: TRBJ2-2
V gene: TRBV27
D gene: TRBD1
CDR3 DNA: TGTGCCAGCAGTCCTCCGGGACAGGTGAACACCGGGGAGCTGTTTTTT
CDR3 protein: CASSPPGQVNTGELFF

clone size: once
J gene: TRBJ2-7
V gene: TRBV11-3
D gene: -
CDR3 DNA: TGTGCCAGCAGCCGTTTAAGTAGCTACGAGCAGTACTTC
CDR3 protein: CASSRLSSYEQYF

clone size: -
J gene: TRBJ2-1
V gene: TRBV2
D gene: TRBD1
CDR3 DNA: TGTGCCAGCAGATCAGGGGGCGCTCGGTATGAGCAGTTCTTC
CDR3 protein: CASRSGGARYEQFF

clone size: -
J gene: TRBJ1-1
V gene: TRBV7-9
D gene: -
CDR3 DNA: TGTGCCAGCAGCCCCTACACTGAAGCTTTCTTT
CDR3 protein: CASSPYTEAFF

clone size: few
J gene: TRBJ1-1
V gene: TRBV7-9
D gene: -
CDR3 DNA: TGTGCCAGCAGCTTAGGAGGGAGCACTGAAGCTTTCTTT
CDR3 protein: CASSLGGSTEAFF

clone size: -
J gene: TRBJ1-2
V gene: TRBV4-2
D gene: -
CDR3 DNA: TGTGCCAGCAGCCAAGATCGCAGTTCAGGATGGAACTATGGCTACACCTTC
CDR3 protein: CASSQDRSSGWNYGYTF

clone size: -
J gene: TRBJ2-3
V gene: TRBV7-9
D gene: -
CDR3 DNA: TGTGCCAGCAGCAACGACAGGGGAGGGGCAGATACGCAGTATTTT
CDR3 protein: CASSNDRGGADTQYF

clone size: -
J gene: TRBJ2-7
V gene: TRBV19
D gene: TRBD2
CDR3 DNA: TGTGCCAGTAGTACTAGCGGGGACCTTGTGGAGCAGTACTTC
CDR3 protein: CASSTSGDLVEQYF

clone size: -
J gene: TRBJ2-2
V gene: TRBV6-1
D gene: -
CDR3 DNA: TGTGCCAGCAGGCTCAGGGGAAACACCGGGGAGCTGTTTTTT
CDR3 protein: CASRLRGNTGELFF

clone size: -
J gene: TRBJ1-1
V gene: TRBV6-1
D gene: -
CDR3 DNA: TGTGCCAGCAGTGAAATCCTTCGGAACACTGAAGCTTTCTTT
CDR3 protein: CASSEILRNTEAFF

clone size: -
J gene: TRBJ1-3
V gene: TRBV7-9
D gene: -
CDR3 DNA: TGTGCCAGCAGTTATAGGGAGAGCTCTGGAAACACCATATATTTT
CDR3 protein: CASSYRESSGNTIYF

clone size: -
J gene: TRBJ2-5
V gene: TRBV5-4
D gene: TRBD2
CDR3 DNA: TGTGCCAGCAGCTGGACTAGCGGGCCCGCAAGCCAAGAGACCCAGTACTTC
CDR3 protein: CASSWTSGPASQETQYF

clone size: -
J gene: TRBJ1-4
V gene: TRBV6-5
D gene: -
CDR3 DNA: TGTGCCAGCAGTCAGGCAGGGGCTAATGAAAAACTGTTTTTT
CDR3 protein: CASSQAGANEKLFF

clone size: -
J gene: TRBJ2-1
V gene: TRBV2
D gene: TRBD1
CDR3 DNA: TGTGCCAGCACTGAACCGGGACAGGACTACAATGAGCAGTTCTTC
CDR3 protein: CASTEPGQDYNEQFF

clone size: few
J gene: TRBJ2-1
V gene: TRBV4-3
D gene: TRBD2
CDR3 DNA: TGCGCCAGCAGCCAACTAGCGGGGGACTACAATGAGCAGTTCTTC
CDR3 protein: CASSQLAGDYNEQFF

clone size: once
J gene: TRBJ1-1
V gene: TRBV19
D gene: -
CDR3 DNA: TGTGCCAGTAGCGGGATGAACACTGAAGCTTTCTTT
CDR3 protein: CASSGMNTEAFF

clone size: -
J gene: TRBJ2-7
V gene: TRBV6-1
D gene: -
CDR3 DNA: TGTGCCAGCAGGGGGGCCCTTGGGCCCTACGAGCAGTACTTC
CDR3 protein: CASRGALGPYEQYF

clone size: -
J gene: TRBJ2-3
V gene: TRBV7-8
D gene: -
CDR3 DNA: TGTGCCAGCAGCTTAGATGCCCCAGACACAGATACGCAGTATTTT
CDR3 protein: CASSLDAPDTDTQYF

clone size: -
J gene: TRBJ2-1
V gene: TRBV5-1
D gene: TRBD2
CDR3 DNA: TGCGCCAGCAGCTCCAGCGGGAGCTCCTACAATGAGCAGTTCTTC
CDR3 protein: CASSSSGSSYNEQFF

clone size: -
J gene: TRBJ1-3
V gene: TRBV28
D gene: -
CDR3 DNA: TGTGCCAGCACTCAGGCTTCTGGAAACACCATATATTTT
CDR3 protein: CASTQASGNTIYF

clone size: -
J gene: TRBJ1-1
V gene: TRBV7-9
D gene: -
CDR3 DNA: TGTGCCAGCACCCCCGAAGCGCGGCAAACCATGAACACTGAAGCTTTCTTT
CDR3 protein: CASTPEARQTMNTEAFF

clone size: -
J gene: TRBJ2-7
V gene: TRBV6-5
D gene: TRBD1
CDR3 DNA: TGTGCCAGCAGTCGTAGACAGGGGGAATCCTACGAGCAGTACTTC
CDR3 protein: CASSRRQGESYEQYF

clone size: -
J gene: TRBJ1-1
V gene: TRBV25-1
D gene: -
CDR3 DNA: TGTGCCAGCAGTGAAGGTCTAGTGGCTCCATCGCAGAACACTGAAGCTTTCTTT
CDR3 protein: CASSEGLVAPSQNTEAFF

clone size: -
J gene: TRBJ2-1
V gene: TRBV9
D gene: TRBD2
CDR3 DNA: TGTGCCAGCAGCGTAGGGCTAGCGGGAGGAACTGAGCAGTTCTTC
CDR3 protein: CASSVGLAGGTEQFF

clone size: -
J gene: TRBJ1-1
V gene: TRBV30
D gene: -
CDR3 DNA: TGTGCCTGGAGTTCGGGGTTGAACACTGAAGCTTTCTTT
CDR3 protein: CAWSSGLNTEAFF

clone size: few
J gene: TRBJ2-7
V gene: TRBV4-1
D gene: -
CDR3 DNA: TGCGCCAGCAGCCACGCTACAGGGCAGCAGTACTTC
CDR3 protein: CASSHATGQQYF

clone size: -
J gene: TRBJ2-2
V gene: TRBV27
D gene: -
CDR3 DNA: TGTGCCAGCAGTACTCAGGGAATCGGGGAGCTGTTTTTT
CDR3 protein: CASSTQGIGELFF

clone size: few
J gene: TRBJ2-1
V gene: TRBV6-4
D gene: TRBD2
CDR3 DNA: TGTGCCAGCAGTGTAGCGGGAGATCATAATGAGCAGTTCTTC
CDR3 protein: CASSVAGDHNEQFF

clone size: -
J gene: TRBJ1-1
V gene: TRBV7-2
D gene: -
CDR3 DNA: TGTGCCAGCCTAAGACAGGCTGAAGCTTTCTTT
CDR3 protein: CASLRQAEAFF

clone size: -
J gene: TRBJ1-1
V gene: TRBV4-1
D gene: TRBD1
CDR3 DNA: TGCGCCAGCAGACGAGGACAGGGGCCGGTCACTGAAGCTTTCTTT
CDR3 protein: CASRRGQGPVTEAFF

clone size: -
J gene: TRBJ2-3
V gene: TRBV30
D gene: -
CDR3 DNA: TGTGCCTGGAGTGACAAAAGCACAGATACGCAGTATTTT
CDR3 protein: CAWSDKSTDTQYF

clone size: few
J gene: TRBJ1-5
V gene: TRBV19
D gene: TRBD1
CDR3 DNA: TGTGCCAGTAGCAACAGGGGGCGCGGACAGCCCCAGCATTTT
CDR3 protein: CASSNRGRGQPQHF

clone size: -
J gene: TRBJ1-2
V gene: TRBV6-1
D gene: TRBD1
CDR3 DNA: TGTGCCAGCAGTGAAGTGAGACAGGGATTGGATGGCTACACCTTC
CDR3 protein: CASSEVRQGLDGYTF

clone size: -
J gene: TRBJ1-1
V gene: TRBV5-1
D gene: -
CDR3 DNA: TGCGCCAGCAGCCCCGGCGGGGTATGGACTGAAGCTTTCTTT
CDR3 protein: CASSPGGVWTEAFF

clone size: -
J gene: TRBJ2-1
V gene: TRBV7-8
D gene: -
CDR3 DNA: TGTGCCAGCAGTTTCCGGGACTGGCAGTACAATGAGCAGTTCTTC
CDR3 protein: CASSFRDWQYNEQFF

clone size: -
J gene: TRBJ2-7
V gene: TRBV27
D gene: -
CDR3 DNA: TGTGCCAGCCGCCCTACTGCGTCTTACGAGCAGTACTTC
CDR3 protein: CASRPTASYEQYF

clone size: -
J gene: TRBJ1-1
V gene: TRBV4-1
D gene: -
CDR3 DNA: TGCGCCAGCAGCCGTCACAGAGACCTTGAAGCTTTCTTT
CDR3 protein: CASSRHRDLEAFF

clone size: -
J gene: TRBJ2-7
V gene: TRBV4-3
D gene: TRBD2
CDR3 DNA: TGCGCCAGCAGCCCTGTTGGACTAGCGGGGGGGTACGAGCAGTACTTC
CDR3 protein: CASSPVGLAGGYEQYF

clone size: -
J gene: TRBJ1-5
V gene: TRBV6-6
D gene: -
CDR3 DNA: TGTGCCAGCAGAGACACAGGGAATCAGCCCCAGCATTTT
CDR3 protein: CASRDTGNQPQHF

clone size: -
J gene: TRBJ2-1
V gene: TRBV7-8
D gene: -
CDR3 DNA: TGTGCCAGCAGACCCCCGCGCGCTTACAATGAGCAGTTCTTC
CDR3 protein: CASRPPRAYNEQFF

clone size: -
J gene: TRBJ2-2
V gene: TRBV13
D gene: TRBD2
CDR3 DNA: TGTGCCAGCAGCTTAGTGAGAGGGAGGGACACCGGGGAGCTGTTTTTT
CDR3 protein: CASSLVRGRDTGELFF

clone size: -
J gene: TRBJ2-1
V gene: TRBV21-1
D gene: -
CDR3 DNA: TGTGCCAGCTCCTATCCTAATGAGCAGTTCTTC
CDR3 protein: CASSYPNEQFF

clone size: many
J gene: TRBJ2-7
V gene: TRBV6-1
D gene: TRBD2
CDR3 DNA: TGTGCCAGCAGTGAGATAGCGGGGGGCCGCGGCGAGCAGTACTTC
CDR3 protein: CASSEIAGGRGEQYF

clone size: -
J gene: TRBJ2-1
V gene: TRBV4-2
D gene: TRBD2
CDR3 DNA: TGTGCCAGCAGCCAAGTTGGAACTAGCGGGTACCACGAGCAGTTCTTC
CDR3 protein: CASSQVGTSGYHEQFF

clone size: -
J gene: TRBJ2-1
V gene: TRBV28
D gene: TRBD1
CDR3 DNA: TGTGCCAGCAGGTGGGGGACAGGAGTGGTTGGTGAGCAGTTCTTC
CDR3 protein: CASRWGTGVVGEQFF

clone size: few
J gene: TRBJ1-5
V gene: TRBV5-1
D gene: TRBD1
CDR3 DNA: TGCGCCAGCAGAGTTTCCGGGACAGGGAATCAGCCCCAGCATTTT
CDR3 protein: CASRVSGTGNQPQHF

clone size: -
J gene: TRBJ2-5
V gene: TRBV12-5
D gene: -
CDR3 DNA: TGTGCTAGTGGTTCCCTCCCTGAGACCCAGTACTTC
CDR3 protein: CASGSLPETQYF

clone size: once
J gene: TRBJ2-7
V gene: TRBV11-3
D gene: TRBD1
CDR3 DNA: TGTGCCAGCCTCGTGCCCCACAGGGGTACCGTGCTTTACTACGAGCAGTACTTC
CDR3 protein: CASLVPHRGTVLYYEQYF

clone size: -
J gene: TRBJ1-3
V gene: TRBV30
D gene: -
CDR3 DNA: TGTGCCTGGAGTGTAAGCGCTCCCCAAGGCCCTGGAAACACCATATATTTT
CDR3 protein: CAWSVSAPQGPGNTIYF

clone size: few
J gene: TRBJ1-1
V gene: TRBV18
D gene: -
CDR3 DNA: TGTGCCAGCTCCCGGGACACTAACACTGAAGCTTTCTTT
CDR3 protein: CASSRDTNTEAFF